The 30 T cell receptor beta chains in this list originate from one sample, sequenced in a study of T cell responses to AZD1222 COVID-19 vaccine (dated by TCRdb to the early 2020s). The time point label on this specimen signifies: about 28 days (+/-7) after the second vaccine dose. The receptor library was made with the immunoSEQ multiplex PCR assay. In its TCRdb copy, this immuneACCESS table keeps in-frame sequences only and misses some clones. Where compared with another copy, unresolved V genes explain less than half of these, and the others have no known cause. Recorded for this sample are tens of thousands of clones; 89% of them occurred a single time. The top ten clones comprise around 30% of the sample. The input for sequencing was peripheral blood, taken 28 days after the second AZD1222 dose. The source is an adult who received the AZD1222 COVID-19 vaccine.

The CDR3 DNA sequence: TGTGCCAGCTCACCGGTCTCTAACTATGGCTACACCTTC. It yields the protein CASSPVSNYGYTF. This chain connects TRBV18 to TRBJ1-2; D remains unclear. The germline V and J ends were trimmed by 3 bases and 0 bases, with 5 bases remaining between them. The CDR3 extends over 13 amino acids. Germline CDR1 and CDR2: KGHSH and LQKENI.

The J gene is TRBJ1-5, the V gene TRBV2, with D perhaps matching TRBD1 (6 bases). The CDR3 loop spans 15 amino acids. Between the trimmed V and J ends, which lost 4 bases and 1 base, there was a span of 11 bases. Germline lookup yields CDR1 SNHLY and CDR2 FYNNEI. The CDR3 here is CASSGATGSNQPQHF. The CDR3 DNA reads as TGTGCCAGCAGTGGGGCTACAGGGAGCAATCAGCCCCAGCATTTT.

This chain connects TRBV2 to TRBJ2-2; 9 nucleotides match TRBD2. CDR3 length: 16 residues. Germline CDR1 and CDR2: SNHLY and FYNNEI. With V trimmed by 6 bases and J by 4 bases, 9 bases remained unmatched. CDR3 nucleotide sequence: TGTGCCAGCAGGAGACTAGCGGCGGTGAGCACCGGGGAGCTGTTTTTT. It encodes CASRRLAAVSTGELFF.

The chain links TRBV5-6 to TRBJ1-4; 9 bases are shared with TRBD1. The CDR3 contains 17 residues. Germline CDR1 and CDR2: SGHDT and YYEEEE. Trimming at V came to 4 bases and at J to 2 bases, leaving 9 bases not matched to a gene. DNA of the CDR3: TGTGCCAGCAGCCGGTTTACAGGGGGCGCGACTAATGAAAAACTGTTTTTT. This sequence encodes CASSRFTGGATNEKLFF. The complete variable domain, with remaining parts taken from reference TRBV5-6 and TRBJ1-4, reads DAGVTQSPTHLIKTRGQQVTLRCSPKSGHDTVSWYQQALGQGPQFIFQYYEEEERQRGNFPDRFSGHQFPNYSSELNVNALLLGDSALYLCASSRFTGGATNEKLFFGSGTQLSVL.

This chain links TRBV3-1 (or the pseudogene TRBV3-2) with TRBJ1-3; D remains ambiguous. The germline CDR1 and CDR2 sequences are LGHDT and YNNKEL (reference sequence). Trimming cost V 6 bases and J 0 bases, with 15 bases left between them. CDR3 size: 16 residues. CDR3 bases: TGTGCCAGCAGACCATTCGACGGATTCTCTGGAAACACCATATATTTT. This gives the protein CASRPFDGFSGNTIYF.

Comment on this clone: A read error may produce the germline difference seen at one junction end. The chain carries TRBV7-9 and TRBJ2-7, with 7 bases that match TRBD1. Germline V gene data show CDR1 as SEHNR and CDR2 as FQNEAQ (reference sequence). CDR3 length: 16 amino acids. CDR3 nucleotides: TGTGCCAGCAGCCCCCCGGGACAGCGAGGATCCTTCGAGCAGTACTTC. Protein sequence: CASSPPGQRGSFEQYF.

The rearrangement links TRBV14 to TRBJ1-1; D gene ambiguous. V lost 4 bases to trimming and J lost 6 bases, with 12 bases between them. This CDR3 has 13 residues. The germline CDR1 and CDR2 sequences are SGHDN and FVKESK. The CDR3 DNA reads as TGTGCCAGCAGCCCTACTGTCAGAGCTGAAGCTTTCTTT. This encodes CASSPTVRAEAFF.

The chain has TRBV29-1 and TRBJ2-1; possibly TRBD1 for D (6 bases). V was clipped by 6 bases and J by 0 bases, with 15 bases between them. CDR1 and CDR2 (germline): SQVTM, ANQGSEA. The CDR3 is 15 amino acids. The CDR3 nucleotides are TGCAGCGTCGCCGGGACAACGAGCTCCTACAATGAGCAGTTCTTC. It yields the protein CSVAGTTSSYNEQFF.

The chain joins TRBV9 to TRBJ2-3; D remains unclear. Germline V lookup: CDR1 SGDLS, CDR2 YYNGEE. V was trimmed by 5 bases and J by 9 bases, leaving 4 bases between them. CDR3 length: 9 amino acids. CDR3 bases: TGTGCCAGCAGGGGAACGCAGTATTTT. Amino acids: CASRGTQYF.

The V and J genes are TRBV7-2 and TRBJ2-7; TRBD1 matches 10 bases. V lost 6 bases and J lost 5; bases outside the gene matches: 4. The CDR3 consists of 13 residues. Germline values: CDR1 SGHTA, CDR2 FQGNSA. Written as DNA, the CDR3 is TGTGCCAGCAGTTCCGGGACAGGGGACGAGCAGTACTTC. It encodes CASSSGTGDEQYF.

There are a few counts of this clone. The gene calls are TRBV27 and TRBJ1-5; 8 bases are shared with TRBD1. Per the germline V gene, CDR1 is MNHEY and CDR2 is SMNVEV (reference sequence). This CDR3 region has 13 residues. The V gene end was trimmed by 3 bases and the J gene end by 7 bases; junction bases not matched to a gene: 2. CDR3 protein: CASSLTGAQPQHF. The CDR3 DNA is TGTGCCAGCAGTTTGACAGGGGCGCAGCCCCAGCATTTT.

The CDR3 is CASSTGPEVGNTIYF. The CDR3 DNA sequence: TGTGCCAGCTCAACCGGACCCGAAGTAGGAAACACCATATATTTT. This sequence joins TRBV18 and TRBJ1-3, with D hard to call. Germline CDR1 reads KGHSH; CDR2 reads LQKENI. The CDR3 extends over 15 amino acids. V was trimmed by 5 bases and J by 4 bases, leaving 15 bases between them.

On this clone: The sample has other DNA sequences that encode this CDR3 too. CDR3 in DNA: TGTGCCAGTAGCACACAGGGGGCCGGAAACACCATATATTTT. Translation gives CASSTQGAGNTIYF. This chain connects TRBV19 to TRBJ1-3, with TRBD1 matching 9 bases. The CDR3 runs 14 residues. Losses at the gene ends were 6 bases for V and 4 bases for J; bases not matched to a gene: 4. Germline V lookup: CDR1 LNHDA, CDR2 SQIVND (reference sequence).

This clone was counted a single time. The chain employs TRBV28 and TRBJ1-1, with D tentatively TRBD1 (6 bases). CDR1 is MDHEN, CDR2 SYDVKM, per germline. Trimming took off 1 base at V and 7 bases at J, with 16 bases between the two ends. The CDR3 contains 15 residues. This CDR3 is CASSLFAGALGEAFF. For the CDR3, the DNA is TGTGCCAGCAGTTTATTTGCGGGGGCTCTAGGTGAAGCTTTCTTT.

This chain connects TRBV24-1 to TRBJ1-5; D is unclear. CDR1 is KGHDR and CDR2 is SFDVKD in the germline V gene. The CDR3 spans 14 residues. Between the trimmed V and J ends, which lost 4 bases and 0 bases, there was a span of 6 bases. The CDR3 region is CATSEGYSNQPQHF. CDR3 bases: TGTGCCACCAGTGAAGGATATAGCAATCAGCCCCAGCATTTT.

V gene TRBV7-2 combines with J gene TRBJ2-4; perhaps TRBD2 as D (6 bases). The ends were cut back, 0 bases at V and 2 bases at J, with 11 bases in the middle. Germline lookup yields CDR1 SGHTA and CDR2 FQGNSA. This CDR3 spans 16 amino acids. The chain's CDR3 is CASSLAPRETKNIQYF. CDR3 DNA sequence: TGTGCCAGCAGCTTAGCGCCTCGGGAGACCAAAAACATTCAGTACTTC.

The genes are TRBV7-6 and TRBJ2-7; D may be TRBD1 (6 bases). Germline CDR1 SGHVS, CDR2 FNYEAQ. The V end lost 5 bases, the J end lost 2 bases, and 16 bases lay between the germline ends. CDR3 size: 15 residues. As DNA, the CDR3 is TGTGCCAGCAGCCCAACGGGACACGGGGCCTACGAGCAGTACTTC. Protein: CASSPTGHGAYEQYF.

The chain couples TRBV5-6 to TRBJ1-2; 8 nucleotides agree with TRBD1. This CDR3 is built from 16 residues. With V trimmed by 0 bases and J by 10 bases, 14 bases remained unmatched. Germline V gene data show CDR1 as SGHDT and CDR2 as YYEEEE. The chain's CDR3 is CASSLAWGQVYSVYTF. DNA for the CDR3: TGTGCCAGCAGCTTGGCGTGGGGACAGGTTTATTCTGTCTACACCTTC.

CDR3 protein: CASSPHFTDTQYF. CDR3 coding DNA: TGCGCCAGCAGCCCTCATTTTACAGATACGCAGTATTTT. The chain recombines TRBV4-3 with TRBJ2-3; D gene uncertain. Germline CDR1 LGHNA, CDR2 YSLEER. With 4 bases removed from V and 3 bases from J, the gap between germline ends came to 8 bases. The CDR3 has 13 residues.

The CDR3 sequence is CASGRSAGGGNEQFF. CDR3 in DNA: TGCGCCAGCGGGAGGTCCGCGGGAGGTGGGAATGAGCAGTTCTTC. This sequence joins TRBV5-1 and TRBJ2-1, with 8 bases matching TRBD2. The CDR3 contains 15 residues. Per the germline V gene, CDR1 is SGHRS and CDR2 is YFSETQ. V trimming: 7 bases; J trimming: 7 bases; junction bases outside the gene matches: 13.

J is TRBJ2-3 and V is TRBV6-2 or TRBV6-3; 8 bases map to TRBD2. The CDR3 length is 16 residues. Per the germline V gene, CDR1 is MNHEY and CDR2 is SVGEGT. V lost 2 bases to trimming and J lost 3 bases; unmatched junction nucleotides: 7. CDR3 DNA sequence: TGTGCCAGCAGTTACCAGCGGGGGCAGGGTACAGATACGCAGTATTTT. It is translated as CASSYQRGQGTDTQYF.

V gene TRBV19 combines with J gene TRBJ1-2; the D gene is possibly TRBD1 (6 bases). Trimming pared 4 bases from V and 2 bases from J, leaving 11 bases between. The CDR3 extends over 14 amino acids. Germline assignment: CDR1 LNHDA and CDR2 SQIVND (reference sequence). CDR3 in amino acids: CASSTRQDNYGYTF. The CDR3 region has the DNA TGTGCCAGTAGTACCCGACAGGACAACTATGGCTACACCTTC.

With regard to this clone: The sample carries other DNA sequences with the same CDR3. This chain connects TRBV6-5 to TRBJ1-1; D gene uncertain. Germline values: CDR1 MNHEY, CDR2 SVGAGI. The CDR3 sequence is 11 residues long. Trimming shortened V by 4 bases and J by 4 bases, and 4 bases separated the two germline ends. The CDR3 spells CASSSVTEAFF. The CDR3 nucleotides are TGTGCCAGCAGTTCGGTCACTGAAGCTTTCTTT.

The gene calls are TRBV27 and TRBJ2-7; perhaps TRBD2 as D (5 bases). Germline CDR1 reads MNHEY; CDR2 reads SMNVEV (reference sequence). The CDR3 runs 15 residues. Trimming cost V 3 bases and J 1 base, with 13 bases left between them. The CDR3 DNA reads TGTGCCAGCAGTTTTGGTAGCGTCGGATCCTACGAGCAGTACTTC. Residues: CASSFGSVGSYEQYF.

The chain carries TRBV3-1 (or the pseudogene TRBV3-2) and TRBJ1-3; no clear D gene. CDR3 length: 14 residues. The V end was cut by 2 bases, the J end by 3 bases, with 8 bases between. CDR1 LGHDT and CDR2 YNNKEL come from the germline V gene (reference sequence). In DNA, the CDR3 is TGTGCCAGCAGCCAAACGTCAATTGGAAACACCATATATTTT. Translation: CASSQTSIGNTIYF.

This rearrangement joins TRBV7-2 to TRBJ1-5; tentatively, D is TRBD1 (6 bases). Germline V gene data show CDR1 as SGHTA and CDR2 as FQGNSA. This CDR3 has 12 residues. Trimming took 5 bases from V and 7 from J, leaving 9 bases between them. The CDR3 loop reads CASSVQGQPQHF. The CDR3 bases are TGTGCCAGCAGCGTACAGGGACAGCCCCAGCATTTT.

The rearrangement links TRBV4-1 to TRBJ1-2, with 8 bases that match TRBD1. V lost 5 bases, J lost 0 bases, and 8 bases stayed unmatched. Germline V lookup: CDR1 MGHRA, CDR2 YSYEKL. This CDR3 contains 16 residues. The CDR3 spells CASSDSGTGSNYGYTF. The CDR3 region has the DNA TGCGCCAGCAGCGACAGTGGGACAGGTTCTAACTATGGCTACACCTTC.

The genes are TRBV7-2 and TRBJ1-6; D uncertain. The V gene lost 5 bases and the J gene lost 0 bases, with 8 bases spanning the gap. The CDR3 loop spans 15 amino acids. Germline CDR1 reads SGHTA; CDR2 reads FQGNSA. For the CDR3, the DNA is TGTGCCAGCAGCCCCGACCGCTCCTATAATTCACCCCTCCACTTT. This translates into CASSPDRSYNSPLHF. Full variable domain (remainder filled in from reference TRBV7-2 and TRBJ1-6): GAGVSQSPSNKVTEKGKDVELRCDPISGHTALYWYRQSLGQGLEFLIYFQGNSAPDKSGLPSDRFSAERTGGSVSTLTIQRTQQEDSAVYLCASSPDRSYNSPLHFGNGTRLTVT.

The DNA of the CDR3 is TGTGCCAGCAGTTTGAACGGGCGCCATGGCTACACCTTC. Encoded protein: CASSLNGRHGYTF. The V and J genes are TRBV28 and TRBJ1-2; D gene unclear. The CDR3 covers 13 residues. Trimming removed 3 bases from V and 6 bases from J, with 11 bases in between. CDR1 MDHEN and CDR2 SYDVKM come from the germline V gene.

The chain is built from TRBV6-5 and TRBJ2-7; 10 nucleotides match TRBD1. This CDR3 spans 13 amino acids. Per germline, CDR1 MNHEY and CDR2 SVGAGI. The J segment lost 3 bases and the V segment lost 8 bases, leaving 4 bases of the junction unmatched. In nucleotides, the CDR3 is TGTGCCAGCGGAGGACAGGGGGTCTACGAGCAGTACTTC. Residues: CASGGQGVYEQYF.